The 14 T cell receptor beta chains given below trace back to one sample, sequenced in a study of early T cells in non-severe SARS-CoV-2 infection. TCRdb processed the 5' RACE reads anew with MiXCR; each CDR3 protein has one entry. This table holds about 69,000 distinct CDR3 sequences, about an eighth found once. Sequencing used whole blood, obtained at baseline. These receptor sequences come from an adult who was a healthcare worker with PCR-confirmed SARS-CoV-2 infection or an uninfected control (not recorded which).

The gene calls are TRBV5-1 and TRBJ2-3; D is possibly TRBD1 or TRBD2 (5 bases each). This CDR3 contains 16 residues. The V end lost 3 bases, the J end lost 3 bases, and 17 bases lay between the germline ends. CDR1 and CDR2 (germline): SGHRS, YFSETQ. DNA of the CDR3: TGCGCCAGCAGCTCCGGGAAGGGGTCAGGGACAGATACGCAGTATTTT. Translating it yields CASSSGKGSGTDTQYF. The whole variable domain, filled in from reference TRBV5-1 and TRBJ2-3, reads KAGVTQTPRYLIKTRGQQVTLSCSPISGHRSVSWYQQTPGQGLQFLFEYFSETQRNKGNFPGRFSGRQFSNSRSEMNVSTLELGDSALYLCASSSGKGSGTDTQYFGPGTRLTVL.

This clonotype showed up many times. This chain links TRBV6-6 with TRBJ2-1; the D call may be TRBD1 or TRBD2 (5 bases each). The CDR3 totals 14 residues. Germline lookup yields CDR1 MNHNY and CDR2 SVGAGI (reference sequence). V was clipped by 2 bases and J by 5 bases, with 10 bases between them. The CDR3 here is CASSYGGPNNEQFF. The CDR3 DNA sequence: TGTGCCAGCAGTTACGGGGGACCAAACAATGAGCAGTTCTTC.

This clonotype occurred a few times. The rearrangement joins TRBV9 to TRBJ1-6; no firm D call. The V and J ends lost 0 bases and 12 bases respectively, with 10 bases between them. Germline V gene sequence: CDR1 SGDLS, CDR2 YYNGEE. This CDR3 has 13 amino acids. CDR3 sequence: CASSVAGRGPLHF. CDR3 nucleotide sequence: TGTGCCAGCAGCGTAGCTGGGCGCGGACCCCTCCACTTT. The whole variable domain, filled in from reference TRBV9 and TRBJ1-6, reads DSGVTQTPKHLITATGQRVTLRCSPRSGDLSVYWYQQSLDQGLQFLIQYYNGEERAKGNILERFSAQQFPDLHSELNLSSLELGDSALYFCASSVAGRGPLHFGNGTRLTVT.

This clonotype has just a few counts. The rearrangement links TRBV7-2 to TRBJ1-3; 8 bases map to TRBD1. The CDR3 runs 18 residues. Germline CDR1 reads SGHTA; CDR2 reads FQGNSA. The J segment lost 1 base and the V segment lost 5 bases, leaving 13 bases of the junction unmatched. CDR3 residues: CASSPRGPQGASGNTIYF. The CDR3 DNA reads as TGTGCCAGCAGCCCCCGGGGTCCGCAGGGGGCGTCTGGAAACACCATATATTTT.

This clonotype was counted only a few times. This CDR3 reads CASSPPRSSYNEQFF. The CDR3, as DNA: TGTGCCAGCTCACCACCTCGTAGCTCCTACAATGAGCAGTTCTTC. V usage is TRBV18 and J usage is TRBJ2-1; unclear D gene. V lost 0 bases to trimming and J lost 0 bases, with 6 bases between them. Germline CDR1 and CDR2: KGHSH and LQKENI. This CDR3 has 15 residues.

The CDR3 DNA is TGCAGTGCCGATAACAGGACCTCGTACCAAGAGACCCAGTACTTC. Translated: CSADNRTSYQETQYF. V usage is TRBV20-1 and J usage is TRBJ2-5; weak D call: TRBD1 (5 bases). V was pared by 6 bases and J by 0 bases, with 17 bases between. CDR3 size: 15 residues. Looked up from germline, CDR1 is DFQATT and CDR2 is SNEGSKA (reference sequence).

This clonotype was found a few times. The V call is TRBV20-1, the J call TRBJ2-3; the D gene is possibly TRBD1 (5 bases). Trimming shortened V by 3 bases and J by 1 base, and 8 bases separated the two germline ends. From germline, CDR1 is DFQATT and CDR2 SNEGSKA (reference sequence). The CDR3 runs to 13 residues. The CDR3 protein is CSARGHGTDTQYF. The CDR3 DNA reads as TGCAGTGCTAGGGGGCATGGCACAGATACGCAGTATTTT.

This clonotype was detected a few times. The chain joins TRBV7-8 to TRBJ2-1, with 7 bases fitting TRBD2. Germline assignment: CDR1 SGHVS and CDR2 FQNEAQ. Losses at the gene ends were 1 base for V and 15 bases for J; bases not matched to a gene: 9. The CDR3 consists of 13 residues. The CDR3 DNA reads TGTGCCAGCAGCTTAGTGGAGCGGGGCAAGAGGTTCTTC. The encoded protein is CASSLVERGKRFF. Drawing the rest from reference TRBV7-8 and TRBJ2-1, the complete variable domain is GAGVSQSPRYKVAKRGQDVALRCDPISGHVSLFWYQQALGQGPEFLTYFQNEAQLDKSGLPSDRFFAERPEGSVSTLKIQRTQQEDSAVYLCASSLVERGKRFFGPGTRLTVL.

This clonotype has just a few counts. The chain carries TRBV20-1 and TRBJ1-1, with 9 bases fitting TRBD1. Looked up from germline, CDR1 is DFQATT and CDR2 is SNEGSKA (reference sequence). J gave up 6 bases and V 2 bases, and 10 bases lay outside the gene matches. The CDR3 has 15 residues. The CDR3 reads CSARPQTGGKSEAFF. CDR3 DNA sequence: TGCAGTGCTAGACCCCAGACAGGGGGTAAATCTGAAGCTTTCTTT.

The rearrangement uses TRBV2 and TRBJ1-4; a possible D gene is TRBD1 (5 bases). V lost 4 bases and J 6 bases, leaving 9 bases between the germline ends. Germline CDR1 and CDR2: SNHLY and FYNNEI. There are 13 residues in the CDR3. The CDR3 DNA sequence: TGTGCCAGCAGTGTGGAAGGGGATGAAAAACTGTTTTTT. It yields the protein CASSVEGDEKLFF.

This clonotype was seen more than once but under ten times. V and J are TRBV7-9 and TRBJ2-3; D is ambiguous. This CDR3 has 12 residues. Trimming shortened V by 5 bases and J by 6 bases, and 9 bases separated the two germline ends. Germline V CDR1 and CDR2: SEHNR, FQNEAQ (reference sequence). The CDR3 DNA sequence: TGTGCCAGCAGCCCTACATCGGATACGCAGTATTTT. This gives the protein CASSPTSDTQYF. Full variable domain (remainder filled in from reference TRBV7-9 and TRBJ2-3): DTGVSQNPRHKITKRGQNVTFRCDPISEHNRLYWYRQTLGQGPEFLTYFQNEAQLEKSRLLSDRFSAERPKGSFSTLEIQRTEQGDSAMYLCASSPTSDTQYFGPGTRLTVL.

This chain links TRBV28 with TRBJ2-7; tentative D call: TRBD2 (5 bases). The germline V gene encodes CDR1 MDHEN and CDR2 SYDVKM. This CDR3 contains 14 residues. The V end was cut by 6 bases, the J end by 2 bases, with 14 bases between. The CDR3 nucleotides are TGTGCCAGCAGAGCCGGGATGTGGACCTACGAGCAGTACTTC. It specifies CASRAGMWTYEQYF.

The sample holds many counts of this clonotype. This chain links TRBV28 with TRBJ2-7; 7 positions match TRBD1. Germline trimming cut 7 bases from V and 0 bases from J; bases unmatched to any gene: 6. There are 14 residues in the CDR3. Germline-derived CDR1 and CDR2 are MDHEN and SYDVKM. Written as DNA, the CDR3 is TGTGCCAGCATTTCGGGACAGAGCTCCTACGAGCAGTACTTC. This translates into CASISGQSSYEQYF. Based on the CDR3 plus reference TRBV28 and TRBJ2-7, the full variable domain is DVKVTQSSRYLVKRTGEKVFLECVQDMDHENMFWYRQDPGLGLRLIYFSYDVKMKEKGDIPEGYSVSREKKERFSLILESASTNQTSMYLCASISGQSSYEQYFGPGTRLTVT.

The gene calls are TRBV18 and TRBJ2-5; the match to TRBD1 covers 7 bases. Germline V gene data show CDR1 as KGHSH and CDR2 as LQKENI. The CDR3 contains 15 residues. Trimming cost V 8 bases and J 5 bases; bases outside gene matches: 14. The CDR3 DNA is TGTGCCAGCGCTCCAGCCCGAGGGGGCCGGGAGACCCAGTACTTC. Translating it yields CASAPARGGRETQYF. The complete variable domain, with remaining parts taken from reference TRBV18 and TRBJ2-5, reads NAGVMQNPRHLVRRRGQEARLRCSPMKGHSHVYWYRQLPEEGLKFMVYLQKENIIDESGMPKERFSAEFPKEGPSILRIQQVVRGDSAAYFCASAPARGGRETQYFGPGTRLLVL.